Below, 25 T cell receptor beta chains from the same sample are listed, as sequenced in a study of cytomegalovirus exposure and HLA in healthy donors. 13 Jbeta primers and 60 Vbeta primers were used for the PCR. Using immunoSEQ multiplex PCR, the repertoire was profiled, and TCRdb retains in-frame clones only, with some absent. The table lists 100,000 to 150,000 clones, about four fifths of them singletons. Source material: PBMCs. All receptors come from a woman in her thirties or forties in good health and CMV-seronegative.

The rearrangement uses TRBV12-5 and TRBJ1-6; perhaps TRBD1 as D (6 bases). The CDR3 extends over 14 amino acids. The V end lost 3 bases, the J end lost 7 bases, and 10 bases lay between the germline ends. Germline values: CDR1 LGHNT, CDR2 FRNRAP. The CDR3 DNA reads TGTGCTAGTGGTTTAGGACAGTGGAATTCACCCCTCCACTTT. Encoded protein: CASGLGQWNSPLHF.

This clone was counted a few times. The gene calls are TRBV5-1 and TRBJ2-2; 12 bases line up with TRBD2. The trim removed 3 bases at V and 3 bases at J, leaving 3 bases unmatched. The CDR3 extends over 16 amino acids. The germline V gene encodes CDR1 SGHRS and CDR2 YFSETQ. DNA of the CDR3: TGCGCCAGCAGCTGGGGGACTAGCGGGTACACCGGGGAGCTGTTTTTT. It encodes CASSWGTSGYTGELFF.

J is TRBJ2-5 and V is TRBV19, with TRBD2 identical over 10 bases. V gave up 3 bases and J gave up 5 bases; unmatched junction bases: 6. CDR3 length equals 15 residues. From germline, CDR1 is LNHDA and CDR2 SQIVND (reference sequence). The CDR3 is CASSILAGDGETQYF. CDR3 DNA: TGTGCCAGTAGTATTCTAGCGGGGGATGGGGAGACCCAGTACTTC.

The chain recombines TRBV12-5 with TRBJ1-2; D remains unclear. The CDR3 is 13 residues long. V lost 0 bases and J 8 bases, leaving 10 bases between the germline ends. Germline V lookup: CDR1 LGHNT, CDR2 FRNRAP. DNA for the CDR3: TGTGCTAGTGGTTTGGTATCCCACTTGGGCTACACCTTC. This translates into CASGLVSHLGYTF. The full variable domain, with the rest looked up from reference TRBV12-5 and TRBJ1-2, is DARVTQTPRHKVTEMGQEVTMRCQPILGHNTVFWYRQTMMQGLELLAYFRNRAPLDDSGMPKDRFSAEMPDATLATLKIQPSEPRDSAVYFCASGLVSHLGYTFGSGTRLTVV.

The chain links TRBV4-1 to TRBJ2-2; 7 bases are a match to TRBD1. This CDR3 has 16 amino acids. Germline lookup yields CDR1 MGHRA and CDR2 YSYEKL. V was pared by 1 base and J by 6 bases, with 8 bases of the junction left unmatched. CDR3 in amino acids: CASSQGPTQGPGELFF. The CDR3 DNA follows: TGCGCCAGCAGCCAAGGGCCCACACAGGGGCCCGGGGAGCTGTTTTTT.

The V and J genes are TRBV7-9 and TRBJ2-5; no clear D. The CDR3 runs to 13 residues. Deletions cut 4 bases from V and 5 bases from J, with 11 bases between. CDR1 SEHNR and CDR2 FQNEAQ come from the germline V gene (reference sequence). In nucleotides, the CDR3 is TGTGCCAGCAGCTCCGACGGGTTTGAGACCCAGTACTTC. This sequence encodes CASSSDGFETQYF. Complete variable domain (other parts from reference TRBV7-9 and TRBJ2-5): DTGVSQNPRHKITKRGQNVTFRCDPISEHNRLYWYRQTLGQGPEFLTYFQNEAQLEKSRLLSDRFSAERPKGSFSTLEIQRTEQGDSAMYLCASSSDGFETQYFGPGTRLLVL.

The V call is TRBV27, the J call TRBJ1-5, with D possibly matching TRBD1 (6 bases). The CDR3 is 16 residues long. Germline CDR1 reads MNHEY; CDR2 reads SMNVEV (reference sequence). Trimming removed 6 bases from V and 0 bases from J, with 15 bases in between. DNA for the CDR3: TGTGCCAGCAGCCCCGCGGGGGCTCATAGCAATCAGCCCCAGCATTTT. Translated, it gives CASSPAGAHSNQPQHF.

The chain uses TRBV19 and TRBJ1-5, with unresolved D. Germline CDR1 and CDR2: LNHDA and SQIVND (reference sequence). Deletions cut 3 bases from V and 4 bases from J, with 10 bases between. The CDR3 runs to 14 residues. CDR3 amino acids: CASSIGTGNQPQHF. The CDR3 region has the DNA TGTGCCAGTAGTATTGGCACGGGAAATCAGCCCCAGCATTTT.

This clone was seen more than once but under ten times. This sample includes further DNA sequences coding for the same CDR3. The rearrangement uses TRBV6-5 and TRBJ1-1, with D possibly TRBD1 on 5 matching bases. The V end lost 6 bases, the J end lost 3 bases, and 11 bases lay between the germline ends. CDR1 is MNHEY and CDR2 is SVGAGI in the germline V gene. CDR3 length equals 13 residues. For the CDR3, the DNA is TGTGCCAGCAGGGCTCAGGGCGACACTGAAGCTTTCTTT. Translation: CASRAQGDTEAFF.

The chain couples TRBV19 to TRBJ2-3; no clear D gene. CDR3 length: 15 amino acids. The V and J ends lost 5 bases and 4 bases respectively, with 16 bases between them. Germline CDR1 is LNHDA and CDR2 is SQIVND (reference sequence). CDR3 residues: CASSDLGLSPDTQYF. The DNA for the CDR3 is TGTGCCAGTAGTGATCTCGGGTTATCCCCAGATACGCAGTATTTT.

The chain is built from TRBV10-3 and TRBJ1-5, with 7 positions matching TRBD1. Germline-derived CDR1 and CDR2 are ENHRY and SYGVKD. The CDR3 totals 15 residues. Germline trimming cut 8 bases from V and 2 bases from J; bases unmatched to any gene: 9. CDR3 sequence (DNA): TGTGCCATCGGCCCAGGGGGTAGGGGCAATCAGCCCCAGCATTTT. Translated: CAIGPGGRGNQPQHF.

CDR3 in DNA: TGTGCCAGTAGTAACCAGGGGGCGTCTCCTGGCGAGCAGTACTTC. Its protein product is CASSNQGASPGEQYF. V is TRBV19 and J is TRBJ2-7; TRBD1 agrees at 8 bases. The V segment lost 4 bases and the J segment 6 bases; nucleotides outside the gene matches: 11. Germline assignment: CDR1 LNHDA and CDR2 SQIVND (reference sequence). The CDR3 runs 15 residues.

The rearrangement joins TRBV4-1 to TRBJ2-5; no firm D call. This CDR3 is 15 amino acids long. Trimming took off 4 bases at V and 5 bases at J, with 17 bases between the two ends. From germline, CDR1 is MGHRA and CDR2 YSYEKL. CDR3 DNA: TGCGCCAGCAGCCTGACTCCTACCAGACGGGAGACCCAGTACTTC. As protein: CASSLTPTRRETQYF.

This clone was counted between two and nine times. The chain combines TRBV19 with TRBJ1-5; possibly TRBD1 for D (5 bases). The CDR3 extends over 14 amino acids. CDR1 and CDR2 from the germline V gene are LNHDA and SQIVND (reference sequence). V lost 6 bases and J 0 bases, leaving 9 bases between the germline ends. The CDR3 sequence is CASRQEISNQPQHF. The CDR3 bases are TGTGCCAGTAGACAGGAAATTAGCAATCAGCCCCAGCATTTT.

In its sample, this clone was seen once. The chain uses TRBV28 and TRBJ1-2; D is perhaps TRBD1 (5 bases). V shed 4 bases and J shed 4 bases, with 13 bases lying between them. Germline V gene data show CDR1 as MDHEN and CDR2 as SYDVKM. The CDR3 has 14 residues. The CDR3 reads CASSSPTARYGYTF. The CDR3 region has the DNA TGTGCCAGCAGTTCCCCGACAGCCCGCTATGGCTACACCTTC.

CDR3 residues: CASSLAQASYEQYF. In nucleotides, the CDR3 is TGTGCCAGCAGCTTAGCACAGGCTTCCTACGAGCAGTACTTC. The rearrangement uses TRBV7-2 and TRBJ2-7, with D perhaps matching TRBD1 (5 bases). Per germline, CDR1 SGHTA and CDR2 FQGNSA. The CDR3 has 14 residues. V was shortened by 0 bases and J by 1 base, with 7 bases between the two germline ends.

This clone has just one count. This sequence joins TRBV19 and TRBJ2-2; 7 positions match TRBD1. This CDR3 has 14 residues. Germline V gene data show CDR1 as LNHDA and CDR2 as SQIVND (reference sequence). Germline trimming cut 5 bases from V and 5 bases from J; bases unmatched to any gene: 5. This CDR3 is CASSVTGLTGELFF. DNA for the CDR3: TGTGCCAGTAGTGTGACAGGGCTTACCGGGGAGCTGTTTTTT.

This clone was observed a single time. The rearrangement joins TRBV4-1 to TRBJ2-5; 7 nucleotides match TRBD2. Germline CDR1 and CDR2: MGHRA and YSYEKL. Germline trimming cut 3 bases from V and 5 bases from J; bases unmatched to any gene: 6. This CDR3 is 14 amino acids long. Here the CDR3 reads CASSQTGLPETQYF. The CDR3 DNA sequence: TGCGCCAGCAGCCAGACGGGACTACCCGAGACCCAGTACTTC.

The chain uses TRBV6-5 and TRBJ2-5; tentative D call: TRBD2 (5 bases). The CDR3 covers 13 residues. V was trimmed by 10 bases and J by 2 bases, leaving 14 bases between them. CDR1 and CDR2 from the germline V gene are MNHEY and SVGAGI. The DNA of the CDR3 is TGTGCCACCCAGCCGGCGGGTCAAGAGACCCAGTACTTC. Its translation is CATQPAGQETQYF.

V and J are TRBV6-1 and TRBJ1-2, with 8 nucleotides matching TRBD1. With V trimmed by 1 base and J by 7 bases, 11 bases remained unmatched. CDR1 and CDR2 from the germline V gene are MNHNS and SASEGT. The CDR3 is made up of 16 amino acids. CDR3 nucleotides: TGTGCCAGCAGTGAAGGGACAGGGCGGTTTTTGTCTGGCTACACCTTC. Amino acids: CASSEGTGRFLSGYTF.

The genes are TRBV19 and TRBJ1-5; tentatively, D is TRBD1 (6 bases). The CDR3 sequence is 13 residues long. Germline V gene sequence: CDR1 LNHDA, CDR2 SQIVND (reference sequence). V shed 7 bases and J shed 2 bases, with 9 bases lying between them. The CDR3 region is CASKDRRNQPQHF. The CDR3 DNA is TGTGCCAGTAAGGACAGACGCAATCAGCCCCAGCATTTT.

CDR3 bases: TGTGCCAGCAGCTTAGAAACAGGGGGCACTGAAGCTTTCTTT. It yields the protein CASSLETGGTEAFF. V gene TRBV7-8 combines with J gene TRBJ1-1; 8 nucleotides agree with TRBD1. J lost 4 bases, V lost 1 base, and 2 bases had no gene match. CDR1 and CDR2 (germline): SGHVS, FQNEAQ. CDR3 size: 14 residues.

The V and J genes are TRBV5-4 and TRBJ1-2; possible D gene TRBD1, 6 bases. V was trimmed by 4 bases and J by 8 bases, leaving 15 bases between them. The germline V gene encodes CDR1 SGHNT and CDR2 YYREEE (reference sequence). CDR3 length equals 13 residues. This CDR3 reads CASSQDSSRGYTF. CDR3 DNA sequence: TGTGCCAGCAGCCAGGACAGTTCTAGGGGCTACACCTTC.

The CDR3 region is CASSPRAAASYEQYF. DNA of the CDR3: TGTGCCAGCAGCCCGCGGGCGGCGGCTTCCTACGAGCAGTACTTC. The genes are TRBV9 and TRBJ2-7; D may be TRBD2 (5 bases). CDR3 length: 15 residues. V lost 4 bases and J 1 base, leaving 15 bases between the germline ends. Germline V CDR1 and CDR2: SGDLS, YYNGEE. Complete variable domain (other parts from reference TRBV9 and TRBJ2-7): DSGVTQTPKHLITATGQRVTLRCSPRSGDLSVYWYQQSLDQGLQFLIQYYNGEERAKGNILERFSAQQFPDLHSELNLSSLELGDSALYFCASSPRAAASYEQYFGPGTRLTVT.

V usage is TRBV27 and J usage is TRBJ1-2; TRBD1 is a possible D gene (5 bases). This CDR3 is 14 amino acids long. V was pared by 2 bases and J by 1 base, with 8 bases between. Per the germline V gene, CDR1 is MNHEY and CDR2 is SMNVEV (reference sequence). DNA for the CDR3: TGTGCCAGCAGTTTAGCGGGGGATAACTATGGCTACACCTTC. Translated, it gives CASSLAGDNYGYTF.